This entry lists 31 T cell receptor beta chains sequenced from one sample in a study of technical replicates of blood from a few donors. Profiled with immunoSEQ multiplex PCR; TCRdb holds only in-frame clones, not every one. The sample lists tens of thousands of clones, 75% to 95% occurring once. Material for sequencing was T cells isolated from PBMCs. The receptors originated from a human donor in good health.

With regard to this clone: Other nucleotide sequences from this sample produce the same CDR3. V is TRBV30 and J is TRBJ1-4, with D perhaps TRBD1 (6 bases). The CDR3 covers 13 residues. Germline V lookup: CDR1 GTSNPN, CDR2 SVGIG (reference sequence). V lost 3 bases and J lost 8, with 13 bases in between. In DNA, the CDR3 is TGTGCCTGGAGGACGACAGGTACCGAAAAACTGTTTTTT. Translating it yields CAWRTTGTEKLFF.

This clone was found once. The rearrangement links TRBV27 to TRBJ2-7; 7 nucleotides match TRBD1. V shed 8 bases and J 4 bases; nucleotides not matched to a gene: 2. CDR3 size: 11 residues. Per the germline V gene, CDR1 is MNHEY and CDR2 is SMNVEV (reference sequence). The CDR3 region has the DNA TGTGCCAGCGGCAGGGGGTACGAGCAGTACTTC. Protein product: CASGRGYEQYF.

The CDR3 here is CASSEVPGTAGGPGTQYF. Here the CDR3 DNA reads TGCGCCAGCAGTGAGGTGCCCGGAACAGCGGGAGGGCCTGGTACGCAGTATTTT. J is TRBJ2-3 and V is TRBV10-1; 10 bases are a match to TRBD2. This CDR3 is 18 amino acids long. CDR1 WNHNN and CDR2 SYGVQD come from the germline V gene (reference sequence). J was trimmed by 8 bases and V by 2 bases; bases with no gene match: 16.

V is TRBV29-1 and J is TRBJ2-3; 10 bases are shared with TRBD1. Germline assignment: CDR1 SQVTM and CDR2 ANQGSEA. The CDR3 contains 13 residues. Germline trimming cut 5 bases from V and 4 bases from J; bases unmatched to any gene: 3. CDR3 in amino acids: CSVSDRGPDTQYF. The CDR3 DNA reads as TGCAGCGTTTCTGACAGGGGGCCAGATACGCAGTATTTT.

This chain connects TRBV11-2 to TRBJ2-2, with 8 bases identical to TRBD1. This CDR3 is 15 amino acids long. V shed 5 bases and J 7 bases; nucleotides not matched to a gene: 9. Germline assignment: CDR1 SGHAT and CDR2 FQNNGV. The CDR3 is CASSQTGVFVGELFF. The CDR3 DNA reads as TGTGCCAGCAGCCAGACAGGGGTTTTTGTCGGGGAGCTGTTTTTT.

The chain employs TRBV6-1 and TRBJ2-7; TRBD1 agrees at 7 bases. The V and J ends lost 3 bases and 7 bases, in that order; junction bases with no gene match: 9. The germline CDR1 and CDR2 sequences are MNHNS and SASEGT. The CDR3 loop spans 14 amino acids. CDR3 coding DNA: TGTGCCAGCAGTGATCGACAGGGAATGGAAGAGCAGTACTTC. It specifies CASSDRQGMEEQYF.

The V gene is TRBV27, the J gene TRBJ1-5; a possible D gene is TRBD1 (5 bases). Germline V gene sequence: CDR1 MNHEY, CDR2 SMNVEV (reference sequence). This CDR3 is built from 14 residues. Trimming shortened V by 10 bases and J by 4 bases, and 17 bases separated the two germline ends. The CDR3 loop is CATSLGPGNQPQHF. Here the CDR3 DNA reads TGTGCCACCTCCTTGGGGCCCGGGAATCAGCCCCAGCATTTT.

This sequence joins TRBV28 and TRBJ2-7, with D perhaps TRBD1 (6 bases). Trimming shortened V by 3 bases and J by 2 bases, and 14 bases separated the two germline ends. The CDR3 has 15 amino acids. Looked up from germline, CDR1 is MDHEN and CDR2 is SYDVKM. The CDR3 coding sequence is TGTGCCAGCAGTTTGGGGGCCTCCCTTGCCTACGAGCAGTACTTC. Its protein product is CASSLGASLAYEQYF.

This sequence joins TRBV5-4 and TRBJ2-3, with 7 bases lining up with TRBD2. Germline CDR1 and CDR2: SGHNT and YYREEE (reference sequence). The CDR3 loop spans 16 amino acids. J lost 1 base, V lost 0 bases, and 5 bases had no gene match. CDR3 in amino acids: CASSLAGGSGTDTQYF. The CDR3 DNA sequence: TGTGCCAGCAGCTTGGCCGGGGGGTCGGGCACAGATACGCAGTATTTT.

This rearrangement joins TRBV5-8 to TRBJ1-6, with TRBD1 as a possible D gene (6 bases). The CDR3 extends over 15 amino acids. From germline, CDR1 is SGHTS and CDR2 YDEGEE. V was trimmed by 4 bases and J by 10 bases, leaving 18 bases between them. CDR3 nucleotide sequence: TGTGCCAGCAGCCCGCGAGCAAACAGGGAATCACCCCTCCACTTT. Its translation is CASSPRANRESPLHF.

This clone was recorded once. The chain recombines TRBV5-4 with TRBJ2-7; TRBD2 matches 9 bases. The CDR3 consists of 15 residues. With V trimmed by 3 bases and J by 2 bases, 6 bases remained unmatched. Per germline, CDR1 SGHNT and CDR2 YYREEE (reference sequence). The CDR3 region is CASSSLAGPAYEQYF. CDR3 sequence (DNA): TGTGCCAGCAGCTCGCTAGCGGGGCCAGCCTACGAGCAGTACTTC.

The V call is TRBV19, the J call TRBJ1-1; tentative D call: TRBD1 (5 bases). This CDR3 is 17 amino acids long. The V end lost 3 bases, the J end lost 6 bases, and 23 bases lay between the germline ends. In germline, CDR1 is LNHDA, CDR2 SQIVND (reference sequence). The CDR3: CASSIPGRLLESPEAFF. The CDR3 bases are TGTGCCAGTAGTATTCCAGGGAGGCTTTTGGAAAGTCCTGAAGCTTTCTTT.

The chain links TRBV6-4 to TRBJ2-7; 10 nucleotides align to TRBD1. Germline V gene lookup returns CDR1 MRHNA and CDR2 SNTAGT. The CDR3 spans 17 residues. V shed 10 bases, J shed 0 bases, and the junction held 15 bases outside the gene matches. The DNA of the CDR3 is TGTGCCACCACCATAGGACAGGGGGAATCTTTCTCCTACGAGCAGTACTTC. This encodes CATTIGQGESFSYEQYF.

The CDR3 DNA follows: TGTGCCAGCAGTCTCACTAGTATTACAGATACGCAGTATTTT. The encoded protein is CASSLTSITDTQYF. This chain connects TRBV27 to TRBJ2-3, with D possibly matching TRBD2 (5 bases). Trimming took 5 bases from V and 3 from J, leaving 12 bases between them. Germline V gene data show CDR1 as MNHEY and CDR2 as SMNVEV (reference sequence). The CDR3 runs to 14 residues.

This rearrangement joins TRBV5-1 to TRBJ1-1, with 7 bases that match TRBD1. V was pared by 4 bases and J by 1 base, with 7 bases of the junction left unmatched. The CDR3 covers 15 residues. In germline, CDR1 is SGHRS, CDR2 YFSETQ. CDR3 bases: TGCGCCAGCAGCGAGGGGGCGGCCCCGAACACTGAAGCTTTCTTT. This codes for CASSEGAAPNTEAFF.

This sequence joins TRBV10-2 and TRBJ2-1; 10 bases line up with TRBD1. V was clipped by 3 bases and J by 7 bases; unmatched bases: 9. Germline V gives CDR1 WSHSY, CDR2 SAAADI. This CDR3 has 16 amino acids. CDR3 nucleotides: TGCGCCAGCAGTGAATTCCCGGGACAGGGGCAGAATGAGCAGTTCTTC. Its protein is CASSEFPGQGQNEQFF.

V gene TRBV7-9 combines with J gene TRBJ2-5; D remains unclear. V was pared by 4 bases and J by 4 bases, with 4 bases between. Germline V gene sequence: CDR1 SEHNR, CDR2 FQNEAQ (reference sequence). The CDR3 loop spans 11 amino acids. The chain's CDR3 is CASSSLETQYF. DNA of the CDR3: TGTGCCAGCAGCTCGTTAGAGACCCAGTACTTC.

This chain uses TRBV2 with TRBJ1-5, with 8 bases identical to TRBD1. V lost 8 bases, J lost 6 bases, and 9 bases stayed unmatched. The CDR3 length is 14 residues. Germline lookup yields CDR1 SNHLY and CDR2 FYNNEI. Here the CDR3 reads CASRGTGEAQPQHF. The CDR3 region has the DNA TGTGCCAGCCGCGGGACAGGAGAGGCTCAGCCCCAGCATTTT.

The gene calls are TRBV7-9 and TRBJ2-1; the match to TRBD2 covers 11 bases. The CDR3 covers 18 residues. Germline values: CDR1 SEHNR, CDR2 FQNEAQ (reference sequence). With V trimmed by 3 bases and J by 7 bases, 14 bases remained unmatched. The DNA of the CDR3 is TGTGCCAGCAGCTTTACTAGCGGGAGTTCCTCGGAGGTTAATGAGCAGTTCTTC. This sequence encodes CASSFTSGSSSEVNEQFF.

The chain is built from TRBV29-1 and TRBJ2-1; 8 nucleotides align to TRBD2. Germline V gene data show CDR1 as SQVTM and CDR2 as ANQGSEA. Trimming took 3 bases from V and 8 from J; bases not matched to a gene: 6. This CDR3 is built from 13 residues. In nucleotides, the CDR3 is TGCAGCGTTGACATCAGCGGGGGACATGAGCAGTTCTTC. This sequence encodes CSVDISGGHEQFF.

V usage is TRBV19 and J usage is TRBJ1-4; 7 positions agree with TRBD1. Germline-derived CDR1 and CDR2 are LNHDA and SQIVND (reference sequence). The ends lost 3 bases at V and 7 bases at J; junction bases unmatched: 5. The CDR3 covers 14 residues. CDR3 in amino acids: CASSINRGGEKLFF. The CDR3 DNA reads as TGTGCCAGTAGTATTAACAGGGGAGGTGAAAAACTGTTTTTT.

The chain employs TRBV7-9 and TRBJ2-1; 7 nucleotides agree with TRBD1. V shed 5 bases, J shed 8 bases, and the junction held 6 bases outside the gene matches. The CDR3 totals 13 residues. Germline CDR1 is SEHNR and CDR2 is FQNEAQ (reference sequence). The CDR3 protein is CASSVGTDYEQFF. The CDR3, as DNA: TGTGCCAGCAGCGTTGGGACAGACTATGAGCAGTTCTTC.

This clone was recorded once. In DNA, the CDR3 is TGTGCCAGCAGCCCCCGGGACAGGGTCGACGAGCAGTACTTC. This encodes CASSPRDRVDEQYF. The chain combines TRBV7-6 with TRBJ2-7, with 9 bases identical to TRBD1. Germline loops: CDR1 SGHVS, CDR2 FNYEAQ. V lost 5 bases, J lost 5 bases, and 7 bases stayed unmatched. The CDR3 extends over 14 amino acids.

This sequence joins TRBV11-2 and TRBJ1-3; no clear D gene. CDR3 length equals 18 residues. CDR1 and CDR2 from the germline V gene are SGHAT and FQNNGV. Trimming pared 1 base from V and 4 bases from J, leaving 20 bases between. CDR3 coding DNA: TGTGCCAGCAGCTTAGGCTTTCGGCAACCGACGGGAGGAAACACCATATATTTT. It is translated as CASSLGFRQPTGGNTIYF.

The chain employs TRBV5-6 and TRBJ2-3; D remains ambiguous. This CDR3 is built from 16 residues. V was shortened by 2 bases and J by 0 bases, with 13 bases between the two germline ends. Germline CDR1 is SGHDT and CDR2 is YYEEEE. CDR3 loop: CASSFVHRSSTDTQYF. The CDR3, as DNA: TGTGCCAGCAGCTTTGTTCATAGATCTAGCACAGATACGCAGTATTTT.

The J gene is TRBJ2-2, the V gene TRBV5-1, with no clear D. Germline V gene data show CDR1 as SGHRS and CDR2 as YFSETQ. V was shortened by 0 bases and J by 0 bases, with 3 bases between the two germline ends. The CDR3 covers 14 residues. The CDR3 DNA reads TGCGCCAGCAGCTTGGCCGCGAACACCGGGGAGCTGTTTTTT. Protein: CASSLAANTGELFF.

CDR3 residues: CASSLASVVTYNSPLHF. The CDR3 nucleotides read TGTGCCAGCAGCTTAGCTTCGGTAGTAACCTATAATTCACCCCTCCACTTT. This sequence joins TRBV11-3 and TRBJ1-6; D gene uncertain. Germline CDR1 reads SGHNT; CDR2 reads YENEEA. This CDR3 is built from 17 residues. Between the trimmed V and J ends, which lost 1 base and 2 bases, there was a span of 12 bases.

The chain is built from TRBV19 and TRBJ2-7; 7 bases match TRBD1. With 4 bases clipped from V and 6 bases from J, the junction kept 15 bases outside the gene matches. CDR1 and CDR2 from the germline V gene are LNHDA and SQIVND (reference sequence). This CDR3 is 16 amino acids long. This CDR3 is CASSNNWGQSLSEQYF. Written as DNA, the CDR3 is TGTGCCAGTAGTAATAACTGGGGACAGAGCCTTAGCGAGCAGTACTTC.

The chain links TRBV27 to TRBJ1-4; possible D gene TRBD1, 5 bases. V dropped 2 bases and J dropped 8 bases, with 21 bases sitting between them. CDR1 and CDR2 (germline): MNHEY, SMNVEV (reference sequence). This CDR3 contains 17 residues. This CDR3 reads CASSLTVARVRQEKLFF. The CDR3 DNA sequence: TGTGCCAGCAGTTTAACTGTCGCCAGGGTGAGGCAGGAAAAACTGTTTTTT.

The chain uses TRBV7-2 and TRBJ2-3; D may be TRBD2 (6 bases). The germline CDR1 and CDR2 sequences are SGHTA and FQGNSA. The CDR3 loop spans 16 amino acids. The ends were cut back, 5 bases at V and 4 bases at J, with 19 bases in the middle. The CDR3 sequence is CASSRGTLRVSDTQYF. CDR3 sequence (DNA): TGTGCCAGCAGCCGGGGGACTCTCCGGGTATCAGATACGCAGTATTTT.

As for this clone: Other DNA sequences in this sample translate to the same CDR3. The rearrangement uses TRBV14 and TRBJ1-2; 8 nucleotides line up with TRBD1. Germline CDR1 and CDR2: SGHDN and FVKESK. V trimming: 1 base; J trimming: 5 bases; junction bases outside the gene matches: 0. The CDR3 has 13 residues. CDR3 DNA sequence: TGTGCCAGCAGCCAAGGACAGGGGTATGGCTACACCTTC. This sequence encodes CASSQGQGYGYTF.